The 9 T cell receptor beta chains reported below all come from one sample, sequenced in a study of OX40 agonist ivuxolimab in advanced cancers. This table comes from immunoSEQ multiplex PCR, and its TCRdb copy is limited to in-frame clones, with some not included. The sample shows around 86,000 clones, about 92% of them seen only once. The sample consisted of CD4+ or CD8+ T cells sorted from blood, taken in a trial of the OX40 agonist ivuxolimab. These receptors were collected from an adult with an advanced solid tumor such as melanoma, head and neck, liver or kidney cancer.

The chain recombines TRBV7-9 with TRBJ2-7, with D maybe TRBD2 (6 bases). The CDR3 sequence is 15 residues long. Germline V CDR1 and CDR2: SEHNR, FQNEAQ (reference sequence). V dropped 5 bases and J dropped 2 bases, with 16 bases sitting between them. As DNA, the CDR3 is TGTGCCAGCAGCGTAAGGACTGGGAGGACCTACGAGCAGTACTTC. This translates into CASSVRTGRTYEQYF.

This clone appeared a single time. J is TRBJ1-4 and V is TRBV6-5; D not certain. Trimming cost V 11 bases and J 6 bases, with 16 bases left between them. CDR1 is MNHEY, CDR2 SVGAGI, per germline. The CDR3 has 13 residues. This CDR3 reads CAGIVKYDEKLFF. The CDR3 DNA sequence: TGTGCCGGGATCGTGAAGTATGATGAAAAACTGTTTTTT.

This clone was found once. The rearrangement joins TRBV29-1 to TRBJ1-2; 8 positions match TRBD1. The germline CDR1 and CDR2 sequences are SQVTM and ANQGSEA. The CDR3 spans 13 residues. The V and J ends lost 3 bases and 7 bases, in that order; junction bases with no gene match: 7. The CDR3 loop is CSVDLDRVPGYTF. The CDR3 DNA follows: TGCAGCGTTGATTTGGACAGGGTCCCTGGCTACACCTTC.

Judged by abundance, this clone is medium-sized. V is TRBV4-1 and J is TRBJ1-2; 10 nucleotides agree with TRBD1. The germline gives CDR1 MGHRA, CDR2 YSYEKL. The junction had 4 bases not matched to a gene; V was cut back by 6 bases and J by 6 bases. The CDR3 extends over 13 amino acids. The CDR3 loop is CASRGGTGDGYTF. The CDR3 coding sequence is TGCGCCAGCAGAGGGGGGACAGGGGATGGCTACACCTTC.

This chain joins TRBV7-9 and TRBJ1-6; 9 positions agree with TRBD1. CDR3 length equals 15 residues. V trimming: 7 bases; J trimming: 8 bases; junction bases outside the gene matches: 9. CDR1 SEHNR and CDR2 FQNEAQ come from the germline V gene (reference sequence). The CDR3: CASTPFGTGHSPLHF. The CDR3 DNA reads TGTGCCAGCACCCCTTTCGGGACAGGGCATTCACCCCTCCACTTT.

The chain has TRBV4-1 and TRBJ1-1; 8 bases are a match to TRBD1. The V gene end was trimmed by 3 bases and the J gene end by 2 bases; junction bases not matched to a gene: 8. Germline CDR1 reads MGHRA; CDR2 reads YSYEKL. There are 16 residues in the CDR3. CDR3 loop: CASSHPDRGPNTEAFF. For the CDR3, the DNA is TGCGCCAGCAGCCACCCCGACAGGGGCCCAAACACTGAAGCTTTCTTT.

This clone was counted only a few times. The V call is TRBV30, the J call TRBJ1-1; D uncertain. V shed 2 bases and J shed 0 bases, with 7 bases lying between them. The CDR3 is made up of 13 amino acids. Germline V gene sequence: CDR1 GTSNPN, CDR2 SVGIG (reference sequence). CDR3 amino acids: CAWSRGMNTEAFF. DNA of the CDR3: TGTGCCTGGAGTCGAGGTATGAACACTGAAGCTTTCTTT.

The chain has TRBV7-2 and TRBJ2-5, with D possibly being TRBD1 or TRBD2 (6 bases each). Trimming removed 6 bases from V and 2 bases from J, with 13 bases in between. In germline, CDR1 is SGHTA, CDR2 FQGNSA. CDR3 length: 14 residues. The CDR3 protein is CASSLGGGQETQYF. The CDR3, as DNA: TGTGCCAGCAGTCTTGGAGGGGGGCAAGAGACCCAGTACTTC.

This chain uses TRBV5-1 with TRBJ2-7; D ambiguous. Germline lookup yields CDR1 SGHRS and CDR2 YFSETQ. Trimming removed 0 bases from V and 6 bases from J, with 7 bases in between. This CDR3 contains 12 residues. CDR3 in DNA: TGCGCCAGCAGCTTGGTAGCAAGCGAGCAGTACTTC. Translation: CASSLVASEQYF.